Presented here are 17 T cell receptor beta chains from one specimen sequenced in a study of molecular identifiers for immune sequencing clone quantification. A single record per CDR3 protein comes from TCRdb applying MiXCR to the PCR reads. The data hold hundreds of thousands of distinct CDR3 sequences, with over 25% observed a single time. The source material was naive CD8+ T cells from blood, with Jurkat cell RNA spiked in. The subset is: FACS-sorted CD8+CD4-CCR7+CD45RA+ naive T cells. The receptors shown here come from a human donor in good health. Some libraries in this study had Jurkat cell RNA spiked in.

This clonotype has a count of ten or more. V is TRBV7-2 and J is TRBJ2-3, with 9 bases fitting TRBD2. V gave up 5 bases and J gave up 2 bases; unmatched junction bases: 8. This CDR3 region has 16 residues. Germline lookup yields CDR1 SGHTA and CDR2 FQGNSA. For the CDR3, the DNA is TGTGCCAGCAGCGTTCCTAGCGGGGTTGACACAGATACGCAGTATTTT. Amino acid sequence: CASSVPSGVDTDTQYF.

This clonotype was counted a few times. The chain is built from TRBV7-9 and TRBJ2-3; no clear D. The CDR3 runs 13 residues. The germline gives CDR1 SEHNR, CDR2 FQNEAQ (reference sequence). With 2 bases removed from V and 5 bases from J, the gap between germline ends came to 8 bases. The CDR3 DNA reads TGTGCCAGCAGCTTATTGGTTGGAGATACGCAGTATTTT. Protein sequence: CASSLLVGDTQYF.

This clonotype was seen many times. The chain links TRBV7-9 to TRBJ1-5, with 7 nucleotides matching TRBD1. The CDR3 runs to 15 residues. From germline, CDR1 is SEHNR and CDR2 FQNEAQ (reference sequence). J lost 4 bases, V lost 1 base, and 4 bases had no gene match. In nucleotides, the CDR3 is TGTGCCAGCAGCTTAGGGCAGGGGGAAAATCAGCCCCAGCATTTT. It codes for CASSLGQGENQPQHF.

At least ten counts were recorded for this clonotype. CDR3 DNA sequence: TGCGCCAGCAGCCAAGGCGGGACACCTAGCACAGATACGCAGTATTTT. It encodes CASSQGGTPSTDTQYF. The rearrangement uses TRBV4-1 and TRBJ2-3, with D possibly called TRBD1 or TRBD2 (6 bases each). Trimming removed 1 base at V and 0 bases at J, with 11 bases between. The CDR3 loop spans 16 amino acids. Germline CDR1 reads MGHRA; CDR2 reads YSYEKL.

This clonotype was seen many times. The chain has TRBV27 and TRBJ2-7; tentative D call: TRBD1 (6 bases). Deletions cut 2 bases from V and 4 bases from J, with 12 bases between. The germline gives CDR1 MNHEY, CDR2 SMNVEV (reference sequence). The CDR3 is 14 residues long. The CDR3 DNA is TGTGCCAGCAGTTTAGGCGCCAGGGGTTACGAGCAGTACTTC. Protein sequence: CASSLGARGYEQYF.

This clonotype was counted many times. The J gene is TRBJ2-1, the V gene TRBV25-1; no definite D call. Per germline, CDR1 MGHDK and CDR2 SYGVNS. CDR3 length equals 14 residues. V lost 3 bases and J lost 6, with 12 bases in between. For the CDR3, the DNA is TGTGCCAGCAGTGACTCCCAAACCCTCAATGAGCAGTTCTTC. Translation: CASSDSQTLNEQFF.

This clonotype was counted ten times or more. The chain carries TRBV5-1 and TRBJ2-3; 14 nucleotides align to TRBD2. V lost 4 bases, J lost 4 bases, and 5 bases stayed unmatched. Per the germline V gene, CDR1 is SGHRS and CDR2 is YFSETQ. The CDR3 totals 16 residues. CDR3 bases: TGCGCCAGCAGCCCGCGACTAGCGGGGGGGTCAGATACGCAGTATTTT. This codes for CASSPRLAGGSDTQYF.

The rearrangement links TRBV5-4 to TRBJ2-3; 8 nucleotides align to TRBD2. The CDR3 runs 17 residues. The V gene end was trimmed by 2 bases and the J gene end by 5 bases; junction bases not matched to a gene: 13. Germline V CDR1 and CDR2: SGHNT, YYREEE (reference sequence). The CDR3 here is CASSFAVGSGMVDTQYF. In nucleotides, the CDR3 is TGTGCCAGCAGCTTCGCGGTGGGTAGCGGGATGGTAGATACGCAGTATTTT.

This clonotype was found a few times. The chain couples TRBV10-3 to TRBJ2-7; 10 bases map to TRBD1. Germline V lookup: CDR1 ENHRY, CDR2 SYGVKD. J was trimmed by 2 bases and V by 1 base; bases with no gene match: 2. The length of the CDR3 is 15 residues. The CDR3 protein is CAISELGQGTYEQYF. The CDR3 nucleotides read TGTGCCATCAGTGAGTTGGGACAGGGGACCTACGAGCAGTACTTC.

This clonotype was picked up a small number of times. The chain carries TRBV19 and TRBJ2-2; D remains unclear. CDR1 and CDR2 from the germline V gene are LNHDA and SQIVND (reference sequence). V was cut by 5 bases and J by 6 bases, with 19 bases left in between. The length of the CDR3 is 16 residues. The CDR3 spells CASSGRSILASGELFF. CDR3 bases: TGTGCCAGTAGTGGAAGATCAATTCTTGCCTCCGGGGAGCTGTTTTTT.

The genes are TRBV6-2 or TRBV6-3 and TRBJ2-1, with TRBD2 matching over 9 bases. J gave up 7 bases and V 5 bases, and 6 bases lay outside the gene matches. Per germline, CDR1 MNHEY and CDR2 SVGEGT. This CDR3 spans 14 amino acids. CDR3 nucleotides: TGTGCCAGCAGTCAGGGACTAGCTAGGAATGAGCAGTTCTTC. Its translation: CASSQGLARNEQFF.

The chain is built from TRBV28 and TRBJ1-2; TRBD1 aligns across 7 bases. This CDR3 comprises 13 residues. Germline CDR1 and CDR2: MDHEN and SYDVKM. With V trimmed by 1 base and J by 7 bases, 3 bases remained unmatched. The CDR3 reads CASSLLQGTGYTF. For the CDR3, the DNA is TGTGCCAGCAGTTTATTACAGGGGACTGGCTACACCTTC.

For this clonotype: Just one base apart from a much larger clone, this may be a read error. The chain is built from TRBV24-1 and TRBJ2-1; D tentatively fits TRBD1 or TRBD2 (6 bases each). Germline loops: CDR1 KGHDR, CDR2 SFDVKD. Trimming took off 5 bases at V and 3 bases at J, with 19 bases between the two ends. The CDR3 consists of 17 residues. CDR3 coding DNA: TGTGCCACCAGTGCATCGGGGGCTGGGGCTCTCTACAATGAGCAGTTCTTC. This translates into CATSASGAGALYNEQFF.

This clonotype was counted at least ten times. V usage is TRBV6-1 and J usage is TRBJ2-7, with a possible D match to TRBD2 (6 bases). The V gene's germline CDR1 is MNHNS and CDR2 SASEGT. This CDR3 has 12 amino acids. With 7 bases removed from V and 5 bases from J, the gap between germline ends came to 12 bases. The CDR3 here is CASNRGGDEQYF. Here the CDR3 DNA reads TGTGCCAGCAACCGGGGAGGCGACGAGCAGTACTTC.

There are many counts of this clonotype. This rearrangement joins TRBV20-1 to TRBJ2-7; D perhaps matches TRBD2 (5 bases). The CDR3 length is 14 residues. The V end was cut by 5 bases, the J end by 1 base, with 15 bases between. Per the germline V gene, CDR1 is DFQATT and CDR2 is SNEGSKA (reference sequence). CDR3 bases: TGCAGTGCTCTATCCCTCGGGATATCCTACGAGCAGTACTTC. This translates into CSALSLGISYEQYF.

The chain couples TRBV6-5 to TRBJ1-6; D gene unclear. This CDR3 comprises 13 residues. The germline V gene has CDR1 MNHEY and CDR2 SVGAGI. V shed 6 bases and J shed 9 bases, with 12 bases lying between them. The CDR3 region is CASSPWSVSPLHF. CDR3 DNA: TGTGCCAGCAGCCCCTGGTCGGTTTCACCCCTCCACTTT.

V and J are TRBV14 and TRBJ1-6; maybe TRBD1 (6 bases). The CDR3 contains 15 residues. Trimming took 0 bases from V and 9 from J, leaving 12 bases between them. Per germline, CDR1 SGHDN and CDR2 FVKESK. Written as DNA, the CDR3 is TGTGCCAGCAGCCAAGAACAGGGTCTACCTTCACCCCTCCACTTT. Amino acid sequence: CASSQEQGLPSPLHF.